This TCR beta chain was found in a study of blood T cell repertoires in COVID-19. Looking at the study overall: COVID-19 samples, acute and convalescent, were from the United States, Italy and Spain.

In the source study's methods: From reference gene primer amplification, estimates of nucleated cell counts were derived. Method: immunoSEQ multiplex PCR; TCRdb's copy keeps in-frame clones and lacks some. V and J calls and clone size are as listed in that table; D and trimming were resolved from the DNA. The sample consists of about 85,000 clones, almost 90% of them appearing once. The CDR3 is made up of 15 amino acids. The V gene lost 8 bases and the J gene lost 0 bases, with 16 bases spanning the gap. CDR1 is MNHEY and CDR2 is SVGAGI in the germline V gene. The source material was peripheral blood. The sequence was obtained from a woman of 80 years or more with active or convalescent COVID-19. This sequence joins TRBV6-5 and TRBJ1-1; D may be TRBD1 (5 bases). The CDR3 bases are TGTGCCAGCCTGAGACAGCCTCAAATGAACACTGAAGCTTTCTTT. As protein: CASLRQPQMNTEAFF.